The source of this TCR beta chain is a study of shared clonotypes between healthy human individuals. The germline V gene has CDR1 MNHEY and CDR2 SMNVEV (reference sequence). Trimming shortened V by 2 bases and J by 0 bases, and 5 bases separated the two germline ends. The CDR3 consists of 14 residues. TCRdb's table, derived via immunoSEQ multiplex PCR, lists solely in-frame clones and lacks some. The sample gives some 2,500,000 clones, just under 95% of which show up once; 0.37% is in the top ten. The source of this sequence is a man younger than 30 in good health. Some clones in this sample may be carry-over from other donors' samples. Sequencing was performed on naive CD4+ T cells from PBMCs. Documented subset: CD45RA+ positively selected. This chain links TRBV27 with TRBJ1-5; D is unresolved. In nucleotides, the CDR3 is TGTGCCAGCAGTTTACAGCTTAGCAATCAGCCCCAGCATTTT. Translated, it gives CASSLQLSNQPQHF.